Presented here are 8 T cell receptor beta chains from one specimen sequenced in a study of brain T cells in children with intractable seizures. TCRdb keeps only in-frame clones here, not all; method: immunoSEQ multiplex PCR. The data hold about 110,000 clones, with approximately 94% observed a single time. Sequencing used peripheral blood, obtained at surgery. Receptor source: a boy less than two years old with hemimegalencephaly and intractable seizures.

This clone has a single count. The J gene is TRBJ1-3, the V gene TRBV6-5; D is unresolved. The CDR3 extends over 10 amino acids. CDR1 is MNHEY and CDR2 is SVGAGI in the germline V gene. V lost 6 bases and J lost 5, with 2 bases in between. CDR3 region: CASRRNTIYF. Here the CDR3 DNA reads TGTGCCAGCAGGAGAAACACCATATATTTT.

This chain joins TRBV28 and TRBJ1-2; D is unresolved. The CDR3 is 14 amino acids. From germline, CDR1 is MDHEN and CDR2 SYDVKM. The V and J ends lost 2 bases and 0 bases respectively, with 7 bases between them. The CDR3 reads CASSLRTANYGYTF. CDR3 coding DNA: TGTGCCAGCAGTTTACGCACTGCTAACTATGGCTACACCTTC.

This clone was seen more than once but under ten times. V is TRBV6-5 and J is TRBJ2-7, with TRBD2 matching over 7 bases. Losses at the gene ends were 4 bases for V and 2 bases for J; bases not matched to a gene: 8. Germline V gene data show CDR1 as MNHEY and CDR2 as SVGAGI. CDR3 length equals 15 residues. The CDR3, as DNA: TGTGCCAGCAGTTCCCGACTAGCATGGGCCTACGAGCAGTACTTC. It encodes CASSSRLAWAYEQYF.

The V gene is TRBV5-4, the J gene TRBJ2-7, with D possibly matching TRBD1 (5 bases). Germline values: CDR1 SGHNT, CDR2 YYREEE (reference sequence). Trimming shortened V by 8 bases and J by 3 bases, and 21 bases separated the two germline ends. This CDR3 region has 15 residues. This chain's CDR3 is CARHSRKIRGYEQYF. The CDR3 DNA sequence: TGTGCCAGACATTCTCGGAAGATAAGGGGCTACGAGCAGTACTTC.

The chain links TRBV25-1 to TRBJ2-7; no clear D. Germline V lookup: CDR1 MGHDK, CDR2 SYGVNS. Trimming took off 6 bases at V and 2 bases at J, with 11 bases between the two ends. The CDR3 extends over 13 amino acids. The CDR3 DNA reads TGTGCCAGCAGCGACCTGGATGCCTACGAGCAGTACTTC. It yields the protein CASSDLDAYEQYF.

The CDR3 loop reads CASSVGQIGSYEQYF. In DNA, the CDR3 is TGTGCCAGCAGCGTAGGCCAGATTGGCTCCTACGAGCAGTACTTC. The gene calls are TRBV9 and TRBJ2-7; D gene uncertain. V lost 0 bases and J lost 0, with 10 bases in between. The length of the CDR3 is 15 residues. The germline gives CDR1 SGDLS, CDR2 YYNGEE. The complete variable domain, with remaining parts taken from reference TRBV9 and TRBJ2-7, reads DSGVTQTPKHLITATGQRVTLRCSPRSGDLSVYWYQQSLDQGLQFLIQYYNGEERAKGNILERFSAQQFPDLHSELNLSSLELGDSALYFCASSVGQIGSYEQYFGPGTRLTVT.

The rearrangement joins TRBV3-1 (or the pseudogene TRBV3-2) to TRBJ2-5; 13 nucleotides match TRBD2. Unmatched junction bases numbered 17, after V lost 5 bases and J lost 5 bases. The CDR3 runs to 19 residues. Germline-derived CDR1 and CDR2 are LGHDT and YNNKEL (reference sequence). CDR3 in amino acids: CASSWIPGTSGIEGETQYF. DNA of the CDR3: TGTGCCAGCAGCTGGATCCCCGGGACTAGCGGGATAGAGGGGGAGACCCAGTACTTC.

This clone was detected only a few times. This chain joins TRBV29-1 and TRBJ1-2, with D unclear. This CDR3 region has 13 residues. The V gene lost 4 bases and the J gene lost 7 bases, with 16 bases spanning the gap. Germline V gene lookup returns CDR1 SQVTM and CDR2 ANQGSEA. In DNA form, the CDR3 reads TGCAGCGTTGTTACGGGGTTTGGGTCTGGCTACACCTTC. The encoded protein is CSVVTGFGSGYTF.